These 3 T cell receptor beta chains were all obtained from the same sample, sequenced in a study of blood T cell repertoires in COVID-19. Some clones are missing from TCRdb's copy, which holds only in-frame ones; the method was immunoSEQ multiplex PCR. The sample contains roughly 310,000 clones, 85% to 90% of which appear only once. The sample consisted of peripheral blood. Receptors originate from a woman in her fifties or sixties with active or convalescent COVID-19.

This chain joins TRBV18 and TRBJ2-1; 9 nucleotides match TRBD2. The ends lost 3 bases at V and 6 bases at J; junction bases unmatched: 12. The CDR3 runs 17 residues. Looked up from germline, CDR1 is KGHSH and CDR2 is LQKENI. The CDR3 region is CASSPDLGTSLSNEQFF. The CDR3 nucleotides read TGTGCCAGCTCACCCGACCTTGGGACTAGCCTGAGCAATGAGCAGTTCTTC.

For this clone: The sample contains more than one DNA sequence encoding this CDR3. This sequence joins TRBV5-5 and TRBJ1-2; D remains unclear. The CDR3 sequence is 12 residues long. V was trimmed by 0 bases and J by 7 bases, leaving 7 bases between them. CDR1 is SGHKS, CDR2 YYEKEE, per germline (reference sequence). The CDR3 reads CASSLVGGGYTF. The CDR3 nucleotides are TGTGCCAGCAGCTTGGTTGGAGGTGGCTACACCTTC.

The rearrangement links TRBV6-1 to TRBJ1-5; the D is unclear. This CDR3 comprises 13 residues. From germline, CDR1 is MNHNS and CDR2 SASEGT. V was pared by 1 base and J by 6 bases, with 7 bases between. This CDR3 reads CASSEEPGQPQHF. The CDR3 DNA is TGTGCCAGCAGTGAAGAGCCAGGTCAGCCCCAGCATTTT.